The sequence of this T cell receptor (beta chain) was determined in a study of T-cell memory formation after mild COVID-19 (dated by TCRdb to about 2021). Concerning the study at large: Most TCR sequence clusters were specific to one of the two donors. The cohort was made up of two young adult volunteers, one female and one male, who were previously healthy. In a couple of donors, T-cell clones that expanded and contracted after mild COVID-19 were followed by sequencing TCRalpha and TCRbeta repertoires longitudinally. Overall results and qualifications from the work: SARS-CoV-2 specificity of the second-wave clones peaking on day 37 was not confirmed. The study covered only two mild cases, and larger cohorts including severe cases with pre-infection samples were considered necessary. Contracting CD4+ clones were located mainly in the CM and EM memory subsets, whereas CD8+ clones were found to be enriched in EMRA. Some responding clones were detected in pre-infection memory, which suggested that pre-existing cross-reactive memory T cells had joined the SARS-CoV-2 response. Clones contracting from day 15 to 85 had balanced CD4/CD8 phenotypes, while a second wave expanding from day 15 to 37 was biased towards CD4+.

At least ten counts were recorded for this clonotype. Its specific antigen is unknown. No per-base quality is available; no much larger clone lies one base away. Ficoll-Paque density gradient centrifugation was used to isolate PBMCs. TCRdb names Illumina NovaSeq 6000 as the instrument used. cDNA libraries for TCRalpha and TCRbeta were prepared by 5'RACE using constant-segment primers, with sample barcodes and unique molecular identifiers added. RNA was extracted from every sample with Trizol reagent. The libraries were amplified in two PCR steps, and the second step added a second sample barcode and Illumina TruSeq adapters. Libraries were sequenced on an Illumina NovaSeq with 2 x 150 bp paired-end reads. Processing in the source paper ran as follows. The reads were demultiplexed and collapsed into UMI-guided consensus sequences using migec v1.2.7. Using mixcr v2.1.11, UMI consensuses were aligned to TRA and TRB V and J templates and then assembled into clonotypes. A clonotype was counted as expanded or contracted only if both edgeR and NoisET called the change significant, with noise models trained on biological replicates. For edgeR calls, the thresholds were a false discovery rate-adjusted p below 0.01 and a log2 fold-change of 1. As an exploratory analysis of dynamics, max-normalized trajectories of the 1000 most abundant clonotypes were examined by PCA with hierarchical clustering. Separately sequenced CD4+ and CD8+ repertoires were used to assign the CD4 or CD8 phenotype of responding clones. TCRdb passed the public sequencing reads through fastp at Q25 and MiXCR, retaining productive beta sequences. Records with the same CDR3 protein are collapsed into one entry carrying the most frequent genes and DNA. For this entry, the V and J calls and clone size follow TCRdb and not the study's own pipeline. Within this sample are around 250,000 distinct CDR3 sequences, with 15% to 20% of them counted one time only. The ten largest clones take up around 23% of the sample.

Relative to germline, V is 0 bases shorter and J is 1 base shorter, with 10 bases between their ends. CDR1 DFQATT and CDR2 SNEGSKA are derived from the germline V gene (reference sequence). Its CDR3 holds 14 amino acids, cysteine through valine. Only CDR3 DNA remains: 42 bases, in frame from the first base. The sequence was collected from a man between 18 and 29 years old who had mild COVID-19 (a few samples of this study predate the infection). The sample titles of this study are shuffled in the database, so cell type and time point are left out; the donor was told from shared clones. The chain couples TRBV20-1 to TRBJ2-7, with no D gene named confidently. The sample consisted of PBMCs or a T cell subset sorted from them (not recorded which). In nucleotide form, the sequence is TGCAGTGCTAGAGATCTCGGGTATTCCTACGAGCAGTACGTC. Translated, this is CSARDLGYSYEQYV.